In this sample, the clone carrying this T cell receptor (beta chain) turned up once. Its target is unknown. These data belong to a study of vaccination effects on CD4 cells after COVID-19. Study overall: Researchers reported culturing over 1.5 million PBMC in each well, adding approximately 9.4 IU/ml IL-2 and about 9.5 ug/ml peptides.

Repertoires were generated with immunoSEQ multiplex PCR, while TCRdb's copy carries only in-frame clones and drops some. The sample consists of tens of thousands of clones, 65% to 75% of them appearing once. Isolating CD4+ T cells followed 9 to 10 days of culture. Infection with SARS-CoV-2 occurred in the person between March and December 2020, and PCR confirmed it. Participants were vaccinated with two doses of either the BNT162b2 or mRNA-1273 vaccine. The authors replaced half the medium with IL-2 medium on days 3 and 7. This TCR was sampled from a human donor who had a prior SARS-CoV-2 infection. The specimen comprised CD4+ T cells from PBMCs cultured without peptide, sampled after COVID-19 vaccination.

The chain's CDR3 is CASSYPPKMSSYEQYF. The CDR3 DNA reads TGTGCCAGCAGTTATCCCCCAAAGATGAGCTCCTACGAGCAGTACTTC. The rearrangement uses TRBV6-2 or TRBV6-3 and TRBJ2-7; unclear D gene. Between the trimmed V and J ends, which lost 3 bases and 0 bases, there was a span of 15 bases. Looked up from germline, CDR1 is MNHEY and CDR2 is SVGEGT. This CDR3 has 16 residues.